The 8 T cell receptor beta chains given below trace back to one sample, sequenced in a study of technical replicates of blood from a few donors. Clones were read by immunoSEQ multiplex PCR, and TCRdb kept only the in-frame ones, dropping some. The repertoire consists of 9,500 to 15,000 clones, with 85% to 95% occurring once and the leading ten covering roughly 7.6%. The sequenced sample consisted of PBMCs. The receptor source for this set is a human donor in good health.

This clone occurred once. The chain employs TRBV6-5 and TRBJ2-5; D is perhaps TRBD1 (5 bases). This CDR3 has 13 residues. CDR1 MNHEY and CDR2 SVGAGI come from the germline V gene. The ends were cut back, 3 bases at V and 5 bases at J, with 10 bases in the middle. DNA of the CDR3: TGTGCCAGCAGTTATCAGGGTGGGGAGACCCAGTACTTC. Translation gives CASSYQGGETQYF.

The chain carries TRBV5-1 and TRBJ2-1; 8 nucleotides agree with TRBD2. After removal of 0 bases from V and 6 bases from J, the junction contained 8 bases not matched to a gene. The CDR3 is made up of 16 amino acids. CDR1 SGHRS and CDR2 YFSETQ come from the germline V gene. CDR3 nucleotides: TGCGCCAGCAGCTTGGGAAGCTTGGCGGGAGGCAATGAGCAGTTCTTC. As protein: CASSLGSLAGGNEQFF.

The J gene is TRBJ2-1, the V gene TRBV10-1; tentative D call: TRBD2 (5 bases). The CDR3 length is 16 residues. Germline CDR1 and CDR2: WNHNN and SYGVQD (reference sequence). Trimming removed 2 bases from V and 4 bases from J, with 15 bases in between. DNA for the CDR3: TGCGCCAGCAGTGAGAGGGAGCGGCCGTGGTACAATGAGCAGTTCTTC. This translates into CASSERERPWYNEQFF.

The genes are TRBV28 and TRBJ1-1; unclear D gene. Germline V gives CDR1 MDHEN, CDR2 SYDVKM. CDR3 size: 15 residues. V was pared by 3 bases and J by 1 base, with 12 bases between. CDR3 coding DNA: TGTGCCAGCAGTTTCCTCCCAGGAAAGAACACTGAAGCTTTCTTT. Protein sequence: CASSFLPGKNTEAFF.

The rearrangement links TRBV28 to TRBJ1-1; D gene uncertain. V dropped 7 bases and J dropped 5 bases, with 11 bases sitting between them. Germline CDR1 reads MDHEN; CDR2 reads SYDVKM. The length of the CDR3 is 12 residues. The CDR3 protein is CASKTALTEAFF. CDR3 in DNA: TGTGCCAGCAAAACAGCTTTGACTGAAGCTTTCTTT.

The J gene is TRBJ2-3, the V gene TRBV5-1; possible D gene TRBD2, 6 bases. V lost 0 bases and J 4 bases, leaving 12 bases between the germline ends. The CDR3 is 15 residues long. The germline gives CDR1 SGHRS, CDR2 YFSETQ. The CDR3, as DNA: TGCGCCAGCAGCTTGGGACAGCGCGGGGCAGATACGCAGTATTTT. Translating gives CASSLGQRGADTQYF.

The chain is built from TRBV4-1 and TRBJ2-6; TRBD2 matches at 10 bases. After removal of 0 bases from V and 2 bases from J, the junction contained 7 bases not matched to a gene. CDR1 MGHRA and CDR2 YSYEKL come from the germline V gene. The CDR3 extends over 19 amino acids. The DNA of the CDR3 is TGCGCCAGCAGCCAAGAGGGGCTAGCGGGAGCCGCTGGGGCCAACGTCCTGACTTTC. It codes for CASSQEGLAGAAGANVLTF.

The chain is built from TRBV5-1 and TRBJ2-3; 13 bases match TRBD2. The CDR3 loop spans 17 amino acids. Germline CDR1 and CDR2: SGHRS and YFSETQ. V was clipped by 1 base and J by 4 bases; unmatched bases: 6. The CDR3 loop is CASSLTSGRAKADTQYF. CDR3 bases: TGCGCCAGCAGCTTGACTAGCGGGAGGGCCAAAGCAGATACGCAGTATTTT.